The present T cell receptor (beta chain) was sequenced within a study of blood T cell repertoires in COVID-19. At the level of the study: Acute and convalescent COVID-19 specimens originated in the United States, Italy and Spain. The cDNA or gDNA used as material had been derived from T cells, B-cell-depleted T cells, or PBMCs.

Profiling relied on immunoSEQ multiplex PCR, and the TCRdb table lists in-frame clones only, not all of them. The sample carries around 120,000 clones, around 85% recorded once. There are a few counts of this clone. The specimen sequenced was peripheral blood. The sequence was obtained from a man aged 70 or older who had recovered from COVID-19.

The CDR3 coding sequence is TGTGCCAGCGGAGGAAACATTCAGTACTTC. Protein product: CASGGNIQYF. This chain links TRBV2 with TRBJ2-4, with D tentatively TRBD2 (5 bases). Per germline, CDR1 SNHLY and CDR2 FYNNEI. The V end lost 8 bases, the J end lost 6 bases, and 5 bases lay between the germline ends. The CDR3 consists of 10 residues.